This T cell receptor (beta chain) appears in the sequencing data of a study of T cells after posttransplantation cyclophosphamide. The protocol was immunoSEQ multiplex PCR, while the TCRdb copy is restricted to in-frame clones and leaves out a portion. The sample contains more than 20,000 clones, none of them singletons. This clone was seen only a few times. This related bone marrow graft donor gave peripheral blood on the day of marrow donation. This CDR3 is 15 amino acids long. CDR1 and CDR2 (germline): MNHEY, SMNVEV (reference sequence). Sequencing used PBMCs. The receptor was isolated from a man aged 45-65 years in good health, CMV-negative, and a related stem cell transplant donor. The rearrangement links TRBV27 to TRBJ2-5; 9 nucleotides match TRBD1. The tail of the sequence fits TRBJ2-7 better, so the J call may be wrong. The CDR3 nucleotides read TGTGCCAGCAGTTCCTCCGGGACAGGGTCACACGAGCAGTACTTC. Protein product: CASSSSGTGSHEQYF.